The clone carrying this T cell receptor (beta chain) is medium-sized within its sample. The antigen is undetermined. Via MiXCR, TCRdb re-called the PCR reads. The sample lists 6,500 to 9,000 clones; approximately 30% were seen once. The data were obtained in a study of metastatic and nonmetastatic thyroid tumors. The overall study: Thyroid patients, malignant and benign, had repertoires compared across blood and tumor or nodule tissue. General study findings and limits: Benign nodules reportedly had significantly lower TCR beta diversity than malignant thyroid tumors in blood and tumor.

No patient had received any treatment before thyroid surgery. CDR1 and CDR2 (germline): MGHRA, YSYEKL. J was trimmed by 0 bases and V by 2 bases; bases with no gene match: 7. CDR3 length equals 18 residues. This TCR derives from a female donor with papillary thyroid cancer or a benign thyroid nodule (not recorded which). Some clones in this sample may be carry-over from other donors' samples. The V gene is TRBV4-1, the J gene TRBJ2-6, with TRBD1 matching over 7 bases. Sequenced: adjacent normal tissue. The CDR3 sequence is CASSQPRQGASGANVLTF. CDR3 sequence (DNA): TGCGCCAGCAGCCAACCCCGACAGGGCGCCTCTGGGGCCAACGTCCTGACTTTC.